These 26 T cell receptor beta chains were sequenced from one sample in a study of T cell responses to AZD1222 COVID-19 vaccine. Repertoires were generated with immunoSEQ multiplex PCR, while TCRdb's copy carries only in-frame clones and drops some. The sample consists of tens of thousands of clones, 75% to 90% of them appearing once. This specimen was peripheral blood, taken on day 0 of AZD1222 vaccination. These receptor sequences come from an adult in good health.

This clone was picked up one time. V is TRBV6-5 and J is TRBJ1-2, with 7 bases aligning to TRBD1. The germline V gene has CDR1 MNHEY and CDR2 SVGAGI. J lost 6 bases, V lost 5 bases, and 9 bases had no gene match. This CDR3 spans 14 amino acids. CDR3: CASSTITGENGYTF. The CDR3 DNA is TGTGCCAGCAGTACGATTACAGGGGAAAATGGCTACACCTTC.

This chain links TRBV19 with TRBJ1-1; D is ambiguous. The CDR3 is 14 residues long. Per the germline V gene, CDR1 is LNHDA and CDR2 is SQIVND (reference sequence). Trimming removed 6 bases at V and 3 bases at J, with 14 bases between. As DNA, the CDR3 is TGTGCCAGTAGCGTCCGCCACGGAGACACTGAAGCTTTCTTT. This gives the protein CASSVRHGDTEAFF.

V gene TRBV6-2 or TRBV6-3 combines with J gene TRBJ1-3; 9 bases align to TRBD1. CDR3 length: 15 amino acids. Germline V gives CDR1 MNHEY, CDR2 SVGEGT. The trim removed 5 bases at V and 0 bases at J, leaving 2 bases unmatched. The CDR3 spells CASSLTGGSGNTIYF. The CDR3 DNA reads TGTGCCAGCAGTCTGACAGGGGGCTCTGGAAACACCATATATTTT.

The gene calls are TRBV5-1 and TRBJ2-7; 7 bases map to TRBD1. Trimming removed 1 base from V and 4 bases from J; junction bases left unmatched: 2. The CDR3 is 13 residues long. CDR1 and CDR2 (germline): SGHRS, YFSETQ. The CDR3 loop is CASSLTGAYEQYF. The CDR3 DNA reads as TGCGCCAGCAGCTTGACAGGGGCATACGAGCAGTACTTC.

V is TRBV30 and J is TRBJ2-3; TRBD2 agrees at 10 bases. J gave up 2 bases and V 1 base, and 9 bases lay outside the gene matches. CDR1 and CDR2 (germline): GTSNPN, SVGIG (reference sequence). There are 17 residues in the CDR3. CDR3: CAWSGLQAGGFTDTQYF. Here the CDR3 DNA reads TGTGCCTGGAGTGGCCTCCAAGCGGGAGGGTTCACAGATACGCAGTATTTT.

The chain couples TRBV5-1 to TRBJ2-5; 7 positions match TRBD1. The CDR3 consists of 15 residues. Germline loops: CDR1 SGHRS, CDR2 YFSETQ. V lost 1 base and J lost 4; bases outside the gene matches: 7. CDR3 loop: CASSLLAPGGETQYF. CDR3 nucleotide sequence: TGCGCCAGCAGCTTGCTCGCCCCAGGGGGAGAGACCCAGTACTTC.

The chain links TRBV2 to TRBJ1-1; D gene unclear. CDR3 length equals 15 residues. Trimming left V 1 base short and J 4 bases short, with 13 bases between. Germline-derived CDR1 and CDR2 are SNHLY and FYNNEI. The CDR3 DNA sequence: TGTGCCAGCAGTGAAGAATACTTAGGAAGCACTGAAGCTTTCTTT. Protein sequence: CASSEEYLGSTEAFF.

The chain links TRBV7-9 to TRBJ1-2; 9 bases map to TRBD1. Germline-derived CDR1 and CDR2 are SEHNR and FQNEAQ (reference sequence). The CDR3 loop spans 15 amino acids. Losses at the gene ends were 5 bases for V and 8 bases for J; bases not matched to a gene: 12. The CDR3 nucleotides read TGTGCCAGCAGCCCCCAAGTAACAGGGGGCGGGGGCTACACCTTC. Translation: CASSPQVTGGGGYTF.

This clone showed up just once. The CDR3 DNA sequence: TGTGCCATCAGTGAGTCGGGACGGACAGAGACCCAGTACTTC. Residues: CAISESGRTETQYF. V is TRBV10-3 and J is TRBJ2-5, with D perhaps being TRBD1 or TRBD2 (5 bases each). Germline CDR1 is ENHRY and CDR2 is SYGVKD. The V and J ends lost 0 bases and 4 bases respectively, with 9 bases between them. This CDR3 is built from 14 residues.

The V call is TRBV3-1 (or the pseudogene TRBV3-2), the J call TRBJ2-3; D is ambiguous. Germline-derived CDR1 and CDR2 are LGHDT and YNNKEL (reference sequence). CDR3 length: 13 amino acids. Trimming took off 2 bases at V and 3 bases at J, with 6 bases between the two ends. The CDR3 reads CASSQIPTDTQYF. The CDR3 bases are TGTGCCAGCAGCCAAATCCCAACAGATACGCAGTATTTT.

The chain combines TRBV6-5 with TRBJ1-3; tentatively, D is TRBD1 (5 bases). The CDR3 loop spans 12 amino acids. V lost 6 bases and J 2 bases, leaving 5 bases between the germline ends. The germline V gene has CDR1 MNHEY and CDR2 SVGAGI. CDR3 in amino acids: CASRGPGNTIYF. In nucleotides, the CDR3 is TGTGCCAGCAGGGGGCCTGGAAACACCATATATTTT.

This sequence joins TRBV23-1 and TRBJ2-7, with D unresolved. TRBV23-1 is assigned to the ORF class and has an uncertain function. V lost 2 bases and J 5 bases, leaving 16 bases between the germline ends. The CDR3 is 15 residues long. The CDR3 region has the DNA TGCGCCAGCAGTCAAATTGGCCGTTCGTTGGACGAGCAGTACTTC. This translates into CASSQIGRSLDEQYF.

CDR3 amino acids: CASSPAAVNTEAFF. DNA of the CDR3: TGCGCCAGCAGCCCGGCAGCTGTGAACACTGAAGCTTTCTTT. V gene TRBV5-1 combines with J gene TRBJ1-1; D is undetermined. CDR3 size: 14 residues. From germline, CDR1 is SGHRS and CDR2 YFSETQ. Trimming took off 4 bases at V and 0 bases at J, with 10 bases between the two ends.

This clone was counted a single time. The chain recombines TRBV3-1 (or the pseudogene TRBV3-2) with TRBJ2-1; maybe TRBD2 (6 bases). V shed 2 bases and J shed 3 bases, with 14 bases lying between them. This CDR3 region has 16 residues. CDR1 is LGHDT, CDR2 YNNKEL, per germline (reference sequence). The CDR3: CASSQSEGVFYNEQFF. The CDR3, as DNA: TGTGCCAGCAGCCAATCGGAGGGAGTATTCTACAATGAGCAGTTCTTC.

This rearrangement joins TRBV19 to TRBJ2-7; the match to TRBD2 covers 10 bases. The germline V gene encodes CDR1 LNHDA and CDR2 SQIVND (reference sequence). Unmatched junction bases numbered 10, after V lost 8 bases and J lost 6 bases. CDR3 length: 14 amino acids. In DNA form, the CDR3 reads TGTGCCAGTCGACGAGCGGGGGGGAGCGGCGAGCAGTACTTC. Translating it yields CASRRAGGSGEQYF.

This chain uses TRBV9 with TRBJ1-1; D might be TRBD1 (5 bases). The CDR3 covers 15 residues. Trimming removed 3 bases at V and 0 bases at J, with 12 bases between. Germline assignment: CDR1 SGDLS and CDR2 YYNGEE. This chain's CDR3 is CASSGRGPVNTEAFF. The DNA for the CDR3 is TGTGCCAGCAGCGGCCGGGGCCCGGTGAACACTGAAGCTTTCTTT.

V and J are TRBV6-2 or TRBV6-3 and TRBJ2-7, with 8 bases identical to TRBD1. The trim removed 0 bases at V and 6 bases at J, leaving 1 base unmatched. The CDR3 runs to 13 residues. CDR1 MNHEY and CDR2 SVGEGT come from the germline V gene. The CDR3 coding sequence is TGTGCCAGCAGTTACTCGGACAGGGCCGAGCAGTACTTC. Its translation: CASSYSDRAEQYF.

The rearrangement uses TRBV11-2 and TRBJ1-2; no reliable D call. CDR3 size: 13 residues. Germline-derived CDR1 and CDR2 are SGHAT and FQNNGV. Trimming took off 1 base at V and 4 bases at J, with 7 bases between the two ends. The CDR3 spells CASSLGTVYGYTF. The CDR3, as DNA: TGTGCCAGCAGCTTAGGAACGGTCTATGGCTACACCTTC.

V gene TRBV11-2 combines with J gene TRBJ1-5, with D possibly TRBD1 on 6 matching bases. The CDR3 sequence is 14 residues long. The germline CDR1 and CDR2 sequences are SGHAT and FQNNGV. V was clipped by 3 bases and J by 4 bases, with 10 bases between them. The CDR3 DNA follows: TGTGCCAGCAGCTTCGAGGGGGGGAATCAGCCCCAGCATTTT. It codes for CASSFEGGNQPQHF.

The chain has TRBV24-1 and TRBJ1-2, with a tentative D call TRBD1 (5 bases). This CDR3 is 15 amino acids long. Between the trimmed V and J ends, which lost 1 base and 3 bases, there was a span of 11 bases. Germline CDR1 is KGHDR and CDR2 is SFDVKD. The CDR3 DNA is TGTGCCACCAGTGATTTCGTAGGGGCCGACTATGGCTACACCTTC. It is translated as CATSDFVGADYGYTF.

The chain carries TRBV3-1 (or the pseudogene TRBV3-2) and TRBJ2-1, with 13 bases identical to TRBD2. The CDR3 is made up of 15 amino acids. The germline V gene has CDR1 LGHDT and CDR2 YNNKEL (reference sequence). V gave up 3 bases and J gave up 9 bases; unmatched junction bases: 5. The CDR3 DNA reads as TGTGCCAGCAGCCACGGACTAGCGGGAGTACGTGAGCAGTTCTTC. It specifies CASSHGLAGVREQFF.

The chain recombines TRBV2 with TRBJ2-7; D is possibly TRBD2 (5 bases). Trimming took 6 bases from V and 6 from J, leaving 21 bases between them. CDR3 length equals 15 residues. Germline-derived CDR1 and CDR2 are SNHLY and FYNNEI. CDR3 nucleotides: TGTGCCAGCAGCGACGTGGTGGCGGTGAGGGTCGAGCAGTACTTC. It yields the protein CASSDVVAVRVEQYF.

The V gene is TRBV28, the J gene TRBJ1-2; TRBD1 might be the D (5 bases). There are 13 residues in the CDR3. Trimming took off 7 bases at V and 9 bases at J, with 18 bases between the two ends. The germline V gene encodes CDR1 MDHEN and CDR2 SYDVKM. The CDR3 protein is CASTTLGASRYTF. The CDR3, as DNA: TGTGCCAGCACGACCTTAGGGGCGAGCCGCTACACCTTC.

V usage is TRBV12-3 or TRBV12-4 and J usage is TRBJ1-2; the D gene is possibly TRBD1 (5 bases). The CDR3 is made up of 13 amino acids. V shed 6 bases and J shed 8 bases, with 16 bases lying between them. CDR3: CASSFSGFLGYTF. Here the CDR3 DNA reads TGTGCCAGCAGCTTCTCAGGGTTCTTAGGCTACACCTTC.

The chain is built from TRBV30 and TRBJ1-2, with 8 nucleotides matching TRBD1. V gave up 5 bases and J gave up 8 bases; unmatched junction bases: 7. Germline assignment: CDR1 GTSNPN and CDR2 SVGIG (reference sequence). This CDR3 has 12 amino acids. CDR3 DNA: TGTGCCTGGGGTCAGGGGGCGGGCGGCTACACCTTC. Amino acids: CAWGQGAGGYTF.

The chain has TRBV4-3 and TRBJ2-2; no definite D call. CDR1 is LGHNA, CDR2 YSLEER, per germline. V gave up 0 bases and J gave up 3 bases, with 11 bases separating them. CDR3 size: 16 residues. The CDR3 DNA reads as TGCGCCAGCAGCCAAGATCTCGAAACCTACACCGGGGAGCTGTTTTTT. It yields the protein CASSQDLETYTGELFF.